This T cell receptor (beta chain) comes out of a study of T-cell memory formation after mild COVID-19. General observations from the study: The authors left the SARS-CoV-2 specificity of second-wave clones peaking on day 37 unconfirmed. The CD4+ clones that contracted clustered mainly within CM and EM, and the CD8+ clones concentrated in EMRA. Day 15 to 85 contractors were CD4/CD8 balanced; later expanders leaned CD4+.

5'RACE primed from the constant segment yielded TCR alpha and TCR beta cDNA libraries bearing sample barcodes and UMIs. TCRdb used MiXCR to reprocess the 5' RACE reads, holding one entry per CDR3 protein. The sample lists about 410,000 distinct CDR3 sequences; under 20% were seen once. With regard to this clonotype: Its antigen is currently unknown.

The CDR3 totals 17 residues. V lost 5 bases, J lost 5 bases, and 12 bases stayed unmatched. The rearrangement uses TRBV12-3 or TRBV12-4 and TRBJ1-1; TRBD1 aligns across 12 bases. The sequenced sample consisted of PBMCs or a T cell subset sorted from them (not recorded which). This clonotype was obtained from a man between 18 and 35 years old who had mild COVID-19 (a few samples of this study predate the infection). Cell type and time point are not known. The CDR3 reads CASSLPPGQGARTEAFF. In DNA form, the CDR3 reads TGTGCCAGCAGTCTCCCACCGGGACAGGGGGCTCGTACTGAAGCTTTCTTT.